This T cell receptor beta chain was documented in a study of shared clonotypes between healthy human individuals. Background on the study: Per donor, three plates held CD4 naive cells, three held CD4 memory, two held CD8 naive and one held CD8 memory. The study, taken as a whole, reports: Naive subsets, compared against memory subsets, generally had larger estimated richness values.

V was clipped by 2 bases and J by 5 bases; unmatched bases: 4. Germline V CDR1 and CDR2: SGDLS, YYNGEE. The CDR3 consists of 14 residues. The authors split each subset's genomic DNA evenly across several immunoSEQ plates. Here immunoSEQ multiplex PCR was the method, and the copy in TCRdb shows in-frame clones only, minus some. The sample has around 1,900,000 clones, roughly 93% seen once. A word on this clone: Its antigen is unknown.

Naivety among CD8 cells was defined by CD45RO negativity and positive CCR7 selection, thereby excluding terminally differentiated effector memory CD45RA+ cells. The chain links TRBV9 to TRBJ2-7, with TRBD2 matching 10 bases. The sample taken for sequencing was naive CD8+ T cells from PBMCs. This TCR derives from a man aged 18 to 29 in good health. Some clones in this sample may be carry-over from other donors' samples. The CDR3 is CASSVTSGADEQYF. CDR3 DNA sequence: TGTGCCAGCAGCGTTACTAGCGGGGCGGACGAGCAGTACTTC. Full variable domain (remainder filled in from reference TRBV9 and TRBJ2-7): DSGVTQTPKHLITATGQRVTLRCSPRSGDLSVYWYQQSLDQGLQFLIQYYNGEERAKGNILERFSAQQFPDLHSELNLSSLELGDSALYFCASSVTSGADEQYFGPGTRLTVT.